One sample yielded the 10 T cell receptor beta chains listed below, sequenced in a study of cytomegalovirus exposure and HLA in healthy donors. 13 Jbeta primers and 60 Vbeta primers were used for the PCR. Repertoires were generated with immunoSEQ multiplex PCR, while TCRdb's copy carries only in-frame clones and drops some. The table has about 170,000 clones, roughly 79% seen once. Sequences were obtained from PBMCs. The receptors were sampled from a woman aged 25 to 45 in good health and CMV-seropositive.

CDR3 DNA sequence: TGTGCCAGCAGCGTAACGGCACAGGATGAAAAACTGTTTTTT. Its protein product is CASSVTAQDEKLFF. The genes are TRBV9 and TRBJ1-4; perhaps TRBD1 as D (5 bases). CDR3 length equals 14 residues. The germline V gene encodes CDR1 SGDLS and CDR2 YYNGEE. Trimming removed 1 base from V and 6 bases from J, with 10 bases in between.

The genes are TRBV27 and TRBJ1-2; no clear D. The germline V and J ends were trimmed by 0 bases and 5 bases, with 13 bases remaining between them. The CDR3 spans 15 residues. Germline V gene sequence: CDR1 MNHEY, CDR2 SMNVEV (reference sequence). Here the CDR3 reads CASSLSPTGRYGYTF. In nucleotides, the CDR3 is TGTGCCAGCAGTTTATCTCCGACGGGAAGGTATGGCTACACCTTC.

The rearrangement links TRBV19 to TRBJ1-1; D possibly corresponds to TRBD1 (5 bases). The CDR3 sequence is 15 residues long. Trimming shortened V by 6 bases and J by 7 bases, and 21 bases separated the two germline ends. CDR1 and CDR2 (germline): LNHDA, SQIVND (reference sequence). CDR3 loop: CASRDTPLSPLEAFF. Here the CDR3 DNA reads TGTGCCAGTAGGGACACCCCTCTCTCTCCGCTTGAAGCTTTCTTT.

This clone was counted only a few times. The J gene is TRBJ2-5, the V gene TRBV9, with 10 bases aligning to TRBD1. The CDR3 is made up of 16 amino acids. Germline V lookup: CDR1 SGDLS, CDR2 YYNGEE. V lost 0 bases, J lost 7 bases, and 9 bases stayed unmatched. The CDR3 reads CASSVDVGTGVGTQYF. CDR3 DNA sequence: TGTGCCAGCAGCGTAGATGTGGGGACAGGGGTGGGGACCCAGTACTTC.

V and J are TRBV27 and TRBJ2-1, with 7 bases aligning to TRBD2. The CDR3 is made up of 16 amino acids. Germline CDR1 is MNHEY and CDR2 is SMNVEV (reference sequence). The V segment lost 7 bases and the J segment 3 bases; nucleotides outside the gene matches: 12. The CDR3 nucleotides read TGTGCCAGCACCCTCGGGGGGAGGGGTCTCTACAATGAGCAGTTCTTC. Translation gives CASTLGGRGLYNEQFF.

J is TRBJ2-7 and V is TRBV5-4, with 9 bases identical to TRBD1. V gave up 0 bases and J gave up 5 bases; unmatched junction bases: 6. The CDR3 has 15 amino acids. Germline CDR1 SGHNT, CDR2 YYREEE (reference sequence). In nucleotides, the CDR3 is TGTGCCAGCAGCTTGGGGACAGGGGAGCAGAACGAGCAGTACTTC. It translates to CASSLGTGEQNEQYF.

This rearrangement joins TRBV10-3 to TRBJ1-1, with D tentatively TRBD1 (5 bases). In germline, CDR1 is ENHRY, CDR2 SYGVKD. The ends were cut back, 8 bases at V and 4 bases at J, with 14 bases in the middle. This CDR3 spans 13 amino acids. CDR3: CAISGEVGTEAFF. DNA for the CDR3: TGTGCCATCTCGGGGGAGGTAGGCACTGAAGCTTTCTTT.

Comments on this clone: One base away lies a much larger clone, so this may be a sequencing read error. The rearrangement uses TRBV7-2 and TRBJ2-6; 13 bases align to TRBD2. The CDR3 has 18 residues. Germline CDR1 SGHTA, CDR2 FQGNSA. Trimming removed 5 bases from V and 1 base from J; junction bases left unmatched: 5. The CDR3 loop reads CASSRTSGGLSGANVLTF. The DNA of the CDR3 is TGTGCCAGCAGCCGGACTAGCGGGGGCCTGTCTGGGGCCAACGTCCTGACTTTC.

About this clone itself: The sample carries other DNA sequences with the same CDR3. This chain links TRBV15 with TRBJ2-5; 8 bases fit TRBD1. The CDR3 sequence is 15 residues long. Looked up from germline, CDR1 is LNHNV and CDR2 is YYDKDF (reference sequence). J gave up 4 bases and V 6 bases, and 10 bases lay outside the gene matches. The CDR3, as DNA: TGTGCCACCAGGGCCGGGACAGGAAACGTAGAGACCCAGTACTTC. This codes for CATRAGTGNVETQYF.

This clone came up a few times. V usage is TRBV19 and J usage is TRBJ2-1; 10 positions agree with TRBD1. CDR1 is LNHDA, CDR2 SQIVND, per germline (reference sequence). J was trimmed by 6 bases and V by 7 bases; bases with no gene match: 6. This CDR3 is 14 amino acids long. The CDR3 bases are TGTGCCAGTAAAGGGACAGGGGTTGGCAATGAGCAGTTCTTC. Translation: CASKGTGVGNEQFF.